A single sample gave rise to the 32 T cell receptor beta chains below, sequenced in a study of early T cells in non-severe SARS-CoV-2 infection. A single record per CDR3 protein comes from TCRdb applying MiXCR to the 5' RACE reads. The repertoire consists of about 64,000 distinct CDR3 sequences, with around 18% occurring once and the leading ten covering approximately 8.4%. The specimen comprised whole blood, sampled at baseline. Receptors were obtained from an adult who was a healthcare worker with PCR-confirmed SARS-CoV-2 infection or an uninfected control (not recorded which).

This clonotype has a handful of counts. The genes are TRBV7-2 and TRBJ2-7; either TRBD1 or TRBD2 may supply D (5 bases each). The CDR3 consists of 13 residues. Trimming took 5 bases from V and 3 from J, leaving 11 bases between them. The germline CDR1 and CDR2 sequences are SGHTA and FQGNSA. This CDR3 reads CASSPGPSYEQYF. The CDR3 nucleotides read TGTGCCAGCAGCCCGGGACCGAGCTACGAGCAGTACTTC. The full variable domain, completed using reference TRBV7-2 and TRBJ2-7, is GAGVSQSPSNKVTEKGKDVELRCDPISGHTALYWYRQSLGQGLEFLIYFQGNSAPDKSGLPSDRFSAERTGGSVSTLTIQRTQQEDSAVYLCASSPGPSYEQYFGPGTRLTVT.

The CDR3 here is CASSRDSTDTQYF. The CDR3 bases are TGTGCCAGCAGTCGGGACAGCACAGATACGCAGTATTTT. This chain links TRBV2 with TRBJ2-3, with D possibly being TRBD1 or TRBD2 (5 bases each). Trimming pared 5 bases from V and 0 bases from J, leaving 6 bases between. Germline lookup yields CDR1 SNHLY and CDR2 FYNNEI. The CDR3 length is 13 residues.

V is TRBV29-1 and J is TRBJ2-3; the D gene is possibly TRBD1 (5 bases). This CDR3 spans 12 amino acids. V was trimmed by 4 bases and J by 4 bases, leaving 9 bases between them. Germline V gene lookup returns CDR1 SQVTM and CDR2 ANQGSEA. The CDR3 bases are TGCAGCGTTGTAGGGGATTCAGATACGCAGTATTTT. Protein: CSVVGDSDTQYF.

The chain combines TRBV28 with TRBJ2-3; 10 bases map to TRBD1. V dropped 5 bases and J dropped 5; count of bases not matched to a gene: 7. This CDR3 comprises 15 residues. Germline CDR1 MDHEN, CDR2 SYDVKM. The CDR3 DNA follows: TGTGCCAGCAGTGACACCGGGACAGGGGTAGATACGCAGTATTTT. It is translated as CASSDTGTGVDTQYF.

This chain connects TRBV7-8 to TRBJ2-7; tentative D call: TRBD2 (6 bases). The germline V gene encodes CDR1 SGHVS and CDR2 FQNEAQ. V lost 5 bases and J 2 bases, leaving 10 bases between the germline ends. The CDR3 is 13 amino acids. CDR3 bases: TGTGCCAGCAGCCGGAGGGACCCCTACGAGCAGTACTTC. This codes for CASSRRDPYEQYF.

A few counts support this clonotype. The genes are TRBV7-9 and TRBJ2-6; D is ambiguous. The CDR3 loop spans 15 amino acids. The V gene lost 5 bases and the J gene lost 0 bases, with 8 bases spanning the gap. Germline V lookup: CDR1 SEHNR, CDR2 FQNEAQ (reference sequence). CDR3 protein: CASSPYTSGANVLTF. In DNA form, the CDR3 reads TGTGCCAGCAGCCCATATACCTCTGGGGCCAACGTCCTGACTTTC.

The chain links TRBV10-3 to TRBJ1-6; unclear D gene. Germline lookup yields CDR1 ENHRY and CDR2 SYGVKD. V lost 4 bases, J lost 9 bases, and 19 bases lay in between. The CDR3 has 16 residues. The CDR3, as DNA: TGTGCCATCAGTGCCTCGACACCCTTACTCGGTTCACCCCTCCACTTT. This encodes CAISASTPLLGSPLHF.

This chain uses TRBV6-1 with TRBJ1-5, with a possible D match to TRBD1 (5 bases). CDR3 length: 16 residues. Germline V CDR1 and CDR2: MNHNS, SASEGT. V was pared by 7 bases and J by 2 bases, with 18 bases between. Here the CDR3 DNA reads TGTGCCAGCATTTCAGGGTCCGTGAGGGGCAATCAGCCCCAGCATTTT. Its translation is CASISGSVRGNQPQHF.

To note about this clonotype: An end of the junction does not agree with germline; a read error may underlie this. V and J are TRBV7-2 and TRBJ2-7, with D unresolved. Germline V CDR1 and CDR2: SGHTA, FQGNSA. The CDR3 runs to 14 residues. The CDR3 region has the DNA TGTGCCAGCAACTTAGGCTATTTCTCCTACGAGCAGTACTTC. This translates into CASNLGYFSYEQYF.

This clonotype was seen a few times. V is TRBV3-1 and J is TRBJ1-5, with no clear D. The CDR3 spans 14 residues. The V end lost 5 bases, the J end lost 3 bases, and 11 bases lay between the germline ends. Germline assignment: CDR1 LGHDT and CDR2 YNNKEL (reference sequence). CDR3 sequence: CASSYGVHNQPQHF. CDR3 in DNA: TGTGCCAGCAGCTACGGGGTACACAATCAGCCCCAGCATTTT.

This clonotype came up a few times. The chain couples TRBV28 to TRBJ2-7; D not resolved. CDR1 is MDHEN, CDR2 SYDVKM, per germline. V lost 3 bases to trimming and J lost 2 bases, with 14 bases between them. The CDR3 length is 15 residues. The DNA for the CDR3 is TGTGCCAGCAGTTTCCTTTCCAGGCCCACCTACGAGCAGTACTTC. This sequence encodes CASSFLSRPTYEQYF. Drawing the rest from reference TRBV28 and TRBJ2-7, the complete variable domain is DVKVTQSSRYLVKRTGEKVFLECVQDMDHENMFWYRQDPGLGLRLIYFSYDVKMKEKGDIPEGYSVSREKKERFSLILESASTNQTSMYLCASSFLSRPTYEQYFGPGTRLTVT.

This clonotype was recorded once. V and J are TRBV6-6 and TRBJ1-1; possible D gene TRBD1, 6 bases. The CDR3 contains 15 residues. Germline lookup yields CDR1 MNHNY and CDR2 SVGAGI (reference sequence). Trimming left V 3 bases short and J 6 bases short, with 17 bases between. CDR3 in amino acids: CASSYSTGFLAEAFF. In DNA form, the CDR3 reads TGTGCCAGCAGTTATTCCACAGGGTTTCTTGCTGAAGCTTTCTTT.

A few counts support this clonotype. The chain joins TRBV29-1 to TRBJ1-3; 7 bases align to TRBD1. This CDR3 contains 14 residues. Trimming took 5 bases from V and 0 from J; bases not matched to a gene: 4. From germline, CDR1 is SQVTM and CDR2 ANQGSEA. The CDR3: CSVLQGSSGNTIYF. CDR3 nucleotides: TGCAGCGTTTTACAGGGGAGCTCTGGAAACACCATATATTTT.

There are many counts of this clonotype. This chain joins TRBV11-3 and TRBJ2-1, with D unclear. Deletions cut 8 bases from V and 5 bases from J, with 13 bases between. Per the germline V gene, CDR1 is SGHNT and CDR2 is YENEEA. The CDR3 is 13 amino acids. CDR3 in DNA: TGTGCCAGCGCATCTGGCGTGAACAATGAGCAGTTCTTC. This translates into CASASGVNNEQFF.

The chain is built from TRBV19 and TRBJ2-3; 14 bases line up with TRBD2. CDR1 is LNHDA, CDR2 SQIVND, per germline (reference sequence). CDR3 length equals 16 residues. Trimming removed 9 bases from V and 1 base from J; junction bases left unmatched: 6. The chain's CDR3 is CASDMGLAGGTDTQYF. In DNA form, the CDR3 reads TGTGCCAGCGACATGGGACTAGCGGGGGGCACAGATACGCAGTATTTT.

CDR3 nucleotide sequence: TGTGCCAGCAGCTTAAGGGCCAGCAGCACTGAAGCTTTCTTT. It encodes CASSLRASSTEAFF. The chain carries TRBV7-9 and TRBJ1-1, with unresolved D. V gave up 2 bases and J gave up 4 bases, with 11 bases separating them. The CDR3 has 14 amino acids. Germline loops: CDR1 SEHNR, CDR2 FQNEAQ (reference sequence).

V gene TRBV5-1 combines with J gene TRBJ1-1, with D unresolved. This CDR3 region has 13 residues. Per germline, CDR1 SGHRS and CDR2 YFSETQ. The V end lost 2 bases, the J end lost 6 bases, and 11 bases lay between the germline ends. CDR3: CASSFNSNSEAFF. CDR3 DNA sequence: TGCGCCAGCAGCTTCAACAGTAATTCTGAAGCTTTCTTT. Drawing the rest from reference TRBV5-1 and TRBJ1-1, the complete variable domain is KAGVTQTPRYLIKTRGQQVTLSCSPISGHRSVSWYQQTPGQGLQFLFEYFSETQRNKGNFPGRFSGRQFSNSRSEMNVSTLELGDSALYLCASSFNSNSEAFFGQGTRLTVV.

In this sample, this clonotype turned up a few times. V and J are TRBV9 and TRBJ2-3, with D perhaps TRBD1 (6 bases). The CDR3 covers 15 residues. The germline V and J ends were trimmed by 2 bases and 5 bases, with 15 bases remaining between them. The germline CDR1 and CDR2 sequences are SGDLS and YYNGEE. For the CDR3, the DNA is TGTGCCAGCAGCGTTAAGGCAGGGGTGGGAGATACGCAGTATTTT. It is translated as CASSVKAGVGDTQYF.

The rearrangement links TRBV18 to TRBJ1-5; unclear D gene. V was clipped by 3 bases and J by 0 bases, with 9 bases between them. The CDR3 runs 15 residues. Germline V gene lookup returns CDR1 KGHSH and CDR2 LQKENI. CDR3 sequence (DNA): TGTGCCAGCTCACCTAACAGCAATAGCAATCAGCCCCAGCATTTT. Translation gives CASSPNSNSNQPQHF.

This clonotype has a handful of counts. CDR3 in DNA: TGTGCCAGCACCGACAGTATGAACACTGAAGCTTTCTTT. It specifies CASTDSMNTEAFF. The chain couples TRBV6-5 to TRBJ1-1, with D possibly being TRBD1 (5 bases). Germline V gives CDR1 MNHEY, CDR2 SVGAGI. The V end was cut by 7 bases, the J end by 0 bases, with 9 bases between. CDR3 size: 13 residues.

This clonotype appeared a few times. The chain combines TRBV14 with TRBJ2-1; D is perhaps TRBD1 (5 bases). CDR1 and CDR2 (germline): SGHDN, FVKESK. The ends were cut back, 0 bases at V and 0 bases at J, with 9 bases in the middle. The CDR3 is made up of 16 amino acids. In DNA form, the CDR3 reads TGTGCCAGCAGCCAAGAAGACAGAAGCTCCTACAATGAGCAGTTCTTC. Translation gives CASSQEDRSSYNEQFF.

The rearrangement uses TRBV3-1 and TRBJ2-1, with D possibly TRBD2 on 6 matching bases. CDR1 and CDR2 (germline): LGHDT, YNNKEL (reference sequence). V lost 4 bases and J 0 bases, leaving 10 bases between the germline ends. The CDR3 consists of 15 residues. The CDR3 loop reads CASSPLADSYNEQFF. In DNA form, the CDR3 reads TGTGCCAGCAGCCCACTAGCAGACTCCTACAATGAGCAGTTCTTC.

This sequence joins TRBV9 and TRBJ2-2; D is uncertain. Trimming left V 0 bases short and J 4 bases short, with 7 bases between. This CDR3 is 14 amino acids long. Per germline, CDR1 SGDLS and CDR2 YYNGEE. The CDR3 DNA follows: TGTGCCAGCAGCGTAGCGTGGAGCACCGGGGAGCTGTTTTTT. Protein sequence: CASSVAWSTGELFF.

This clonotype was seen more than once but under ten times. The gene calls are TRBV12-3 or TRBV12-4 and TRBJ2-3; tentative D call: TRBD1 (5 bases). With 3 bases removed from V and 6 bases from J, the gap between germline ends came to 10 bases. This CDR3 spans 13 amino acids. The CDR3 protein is CASSFRQSDTQYF. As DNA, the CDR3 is TGTGCCAGCAGTTTTAGACAGTCCGATACGCAGTATTTT.

This chain's CDR3 is CASSPKGQTPGNTIYF. The CDR3 DNA follows: TGTGCCAGCAGTCCCAAGGGACAGACCCCGGGAAACACCATATATTTT. The chain links TRBV12-3 or TRBV12-4 to TRBJ1-3; 7 bases match TRBD1. The CDR3 has 16 residues. V lost 5 bases to trimming and J lost 4 bases; unmatched junction nucleotides: 11.

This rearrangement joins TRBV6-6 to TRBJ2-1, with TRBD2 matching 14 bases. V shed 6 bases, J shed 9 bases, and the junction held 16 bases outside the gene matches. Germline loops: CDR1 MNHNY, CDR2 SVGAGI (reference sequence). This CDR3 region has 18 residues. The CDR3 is CASSPGTSGGSLRGEQFF. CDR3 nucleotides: TGTGCCAGCAGCCCCGGGACTAGCGGGGGAAGCCTCCGTGGTGAGCAGTTCTTC.

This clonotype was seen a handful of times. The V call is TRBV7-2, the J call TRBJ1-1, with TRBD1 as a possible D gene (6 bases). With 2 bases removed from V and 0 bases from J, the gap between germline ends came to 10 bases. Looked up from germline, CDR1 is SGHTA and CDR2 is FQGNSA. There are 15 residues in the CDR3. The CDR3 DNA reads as TGTGCCAGCAGCTTATTGGGACAAATGAACACTGAAGCTTTCTTT. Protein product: CASSLLGQMNTEAFF.

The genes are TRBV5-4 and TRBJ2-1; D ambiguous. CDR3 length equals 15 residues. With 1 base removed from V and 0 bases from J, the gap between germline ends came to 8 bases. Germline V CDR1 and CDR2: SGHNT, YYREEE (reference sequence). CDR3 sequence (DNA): TGTGCCAGCAGCTTGCAGGATTACTCCTACAATGAGCAGTTCTTC. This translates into CASSLQDYSYNEQFF.

CDR3 bases: TGTGCCAGCAGCTTATTAGCGGGAGACCTACGAGGGCAGTACTTC. Translating gives CASSLLAGDLRGQYF. The V and J genes are TRBV11-2 and TRBJ2-7; 9 nucleotides align to TRBD2. Losses at the gene ends were 2 bases for V and 9 bases for J; bases not matched to a gene: 11. Germline assignment: CDR1 SGHAT and CDR2 FQNNGV. The CDR3 is 15 amino acids.

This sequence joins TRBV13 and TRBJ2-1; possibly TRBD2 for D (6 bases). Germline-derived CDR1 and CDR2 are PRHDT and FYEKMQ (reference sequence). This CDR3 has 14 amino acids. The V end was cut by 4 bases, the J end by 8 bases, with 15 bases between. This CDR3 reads CASSSDGLSDEQFF. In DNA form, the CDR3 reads TGTGCCAGCAGCTCCGATGGACTAAGCGATGAGCAGTTCTTC. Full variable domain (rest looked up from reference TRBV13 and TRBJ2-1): AAGVIQSPRHLIKEKRETATLKCYPIPRHDTVYWYQQGPGQDPQFLISFYEKMQSDKGSIPDRFSAQQFSDYHSELNMSSLELGDSALYFCASSSDGLSDEQFFGPGTRLTVL.

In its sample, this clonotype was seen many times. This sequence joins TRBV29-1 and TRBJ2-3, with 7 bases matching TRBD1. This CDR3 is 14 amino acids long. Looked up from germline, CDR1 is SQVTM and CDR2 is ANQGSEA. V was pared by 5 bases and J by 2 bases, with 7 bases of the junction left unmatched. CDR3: CSVPGQLHTDTQYF. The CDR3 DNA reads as TGCAGCGTTCCGGGACAGCTTCACACAGATACGCAGTATTTT.

As DNA, the CDR3 is TGTGCCAGTAGTGCAAGCCGGGACAGGGGATATACAACTAATGAAAAACTGTTTTTT. Its protein product is CASSASRDRGYTTNEKLFF. V usage is TRBV19 and J usage is TRBJ1-4; 10 nucleotides agree with TRBD1. The CDR3 sequence is 19 residues long. Germline CDR1 LNHDA, CDR2 SQIVND (reference sequence). V dropped 5 bases and J dropped 0; count of bases not matched to a gene: 12.